This T cell receptor beta chain was profiled in a study of molecular identifiers for immune sequencing clone quantification. Whole-study findings and limits: Underestimated sizes of highly expanded clones could result from identical TCR molecules that share a barcode.

This clonotype was observed at least ten times. The antigen is not known. One entry per CDR3 protein, called by TCRdb with MiXCR from the PCR reads. The sample gives 100,000 or so distinct CDR3 sequences, 20% to 25% of which show up once; more than 1% is in the top ten. The CDR3 loop spans 16 amino acids. Trimming shortened V by 7 bases and J by 3 bases, and 21 bases separated the two germline ends. The germline CDR1 and CDR2 sequences are SGDLS and YYNGEE. This chain uses TRBV9 with TRBJ2-3; possible D gene TRBD1, 6 bases. This receptor was taken from a human donor in good health. Some libraries in this study had Jurkat cell RNA spiked in. Specimen: naive CD8+ T cells from blood, with Jurkat cell RNA spiked in. Subset reported: FACS-sorted CD8+CD4-CCR7+CD45RA+ naive T cells. The CDR3 is CASGQNRDTSTDTQYF. For the CDR3, the DNA is TGTGCCAGCGGACAAAACCGGGACACCTCAACAGATACGCAGTATTTT.